These 25 T cell receptor beta chains share one sample of origin, sequenced in a study of T cell repertoires in cytomegalovirus infection. TCRdb re-analysed the reads in MiXCR, keeping a single row per CDR3 protein. The data contain 350,000 to 550,000 distinct CDR3 sequences, roughly 31% of them singletons. The sample comprised PBMCs. These receptors were collected from a human donor in good health (CMV status not recorded). Some clones in this sample may be carry-over from other donors' samples.

With respect to this clonotype: This may arise from a read error, as a much more abundant clone is one base away. No conserved phenylalanine or tryptophan is present at the end of the CDR3, so a read error is the likely explanation. The V call is TRBV4-1, the J call TRBJ2-7, with 7 bases aligning to TRBD1. Germline trimming cut 1 base from V and 5 bases from J; bases unmatched to any gene: 5. The CDR3 extends over 14 amino acids. Germline assignment: CDR1 MGHRA and CDR2 YSYEKL. The DNA for the CDR3 is TGCGCCAGCAGCCAAGGACAGGGCGGAGACGAGCAGTACTTA. Protein product: CASSQGQGGDEQYL.

As for this clonotype: Just one base apart from a much larger clone, this may be a read error. The chain links TRBV4-1 to TRBJ2-4; D could derive from TRBD1 or TRBD2 (5 bases each). This CDR3 is 16 amino acids long. Germline CDR1 is MGHRA and CDR2 is YSYEKL. CDR3 coding DNA: TGCACCAGCAGCCAAGGTTCCGGGGCTGGGGAAAACATTCAGTACTTC. Its translation is CTSSQGSGAGENIQYF.

This sequence joins TRBV7-9 and TRBJ1-5; possibly TRBD1 for D (6 bases). V was clipped by 4 bases and J by 3 bases, with 10 bases between them. There are 14 residues in the CDR3. In germline, CDR1 is SEHNR, CDR2 FQNEAQ (reference sequence). As DNA, the CDR3 is TGTGCCAGCAGCTCTACAGGGATCAATCAGCCCCAGCATTTT. Its protein is CASSSTGINQPQHF.

The chain carries TRBV19 and TRBJ2-1; 9 nucleotides line up with TRBD2. The CDR3 spans 15 residues. The V gene's germline CDR1 is LNHDA and CDR2 SQIVND (reference sequence). J was trimmed by 6 bases and V by 5 bases; bases with no gene match: 8. CDR3 coding DNA: TGTGCCAGTAGTTGGTCGAGCGGGGGGCCCAATGAGCAGTTCTTC. This codes for CASSWSSGGPNEQFF.

Comments on this clonotype: Sequence at one end of the junction differs from germline and may be a read error. The CDR3 region is CARRAGTAHSPLHF. CDR3 DNA sequence: TGTGCCCGCAGAGCTGGGACAGCCCATTCACCCCTCCACTTT. The chain has TRBV27 and TRBJ1-6, with 7 bases aligning to TRBD1. This CDR3 has 14 amino acids. CDR1 is MNHEY and CDR2 is SMNVEV in the germline V gene (reference sequence).

This clonotype was observed many times. The V and J genes are TRBV4-1 and TRBJ2-1; maybe TRBD2 (5 bases). The germline CDR1 and CDR2 sequences are MGHRA and YSYEKL. The germline V and J ends were trimmed by 7 bases and 8 bases, with 18 bases remaining between them. The CDR3 covers 14 residues. Written as DNA, the CDR3 is TGCGCCAGCACCCCTCCGGGGTTCAACGATGAGCAGTTCTTC. This codes for CASTPPGFNDEQFF.

The chain couples TRBV29-1 to TRBJ1-1; tentative D call: TRBD1 (6 bases). V gave up 7 bases and J gave up 0 bases, with 18 bases separating them. Germline V gives CDR1 SQVTM, CDR2 ANQGSEA. This CDR3 contains 15 residues. The CDR3 region has the DNA TGCAGCGGCACAGGGACCCCTTCCCTGAACACTGAAGCTTTCTTT. Translated: CSGTGTPSLNTEAFF.

This clonotype has more than one count but fewer than ten. V is TRBV7-9 and J is TRBJ2-3; 14 positions agree with TRBD2. The CDR3 runs to 17 residues. V shed 4 bases, J shed 1 base, and the junction held 4 bases outside the gene matches. The germline V gene has CDR1 SEHNR and CDR2 FQNEAQ (reference sequence). CDR3 in amino acids: CASSYGGLAGGTDTQYF. For the CDR3, the DNA is TGTGCCAGCAGCTACGGGGGACTAGCGGGGGGCACAGATACGCAGTATTTT.

This clonotype was detected ten times or more. V usage is TRBV7-8 and J usage is TRBJ2-5; the match to TRBD2 covers 12 bases. Trimming cost V 2 bases and J 5 bases; bases outside gene matches: 9. The CDR3 totals 17 residues. In germline, CDR1 is SGHVS, CDR2 FQNEAQ. The CDR3, as DNA: TGTGCCAGCAGCTTACGGGTTCTAGCGGGGGGGCGGGAGACCCAGTACTTC. Its translation: CASSLRVLAGGRETQYF.

This clonotype was counted between two and nine times. This chain links TRBV12-3 or TRBV12-4 with TRBJ2-3; D is ambiguous. Trimming stripped 3 bases from V and 6 bases from J, with 7 bases between. The CDR3 is 12 residues long. The CDR3 sequence is CASSLPSDTQYF. For the CDR3, the DNA is TGTGCCAGCAGTTTGCCGTCCGATACGCAGTATTTT.

CDR3 protein: CASSQNPGTDTQYF. The CDR3 DNA reads as TGCGCCAGCAGCCAGAATCCGGGGACAGATACGCAGTATTTT. J is TRBJ2-3 and V is TRBV5-1; D possibly corresponds to TRBD2 (5 bases). V dropped 4 bases and J dropped 3 bases, with 12 bases sitting between them. The length of the CDR3 is 14 residues. In germline, CDR1 is SGHRS, CDR2 YFSETQ.

To note about this clonotype: One base away lies a much larger clone, so this may be a sequencing read error. This chain connects TRBV7-2 to TRBJ1-3; D may be TRBD1 (6 bases). The CDR3 is 14 amino acids. Germline V lookup: CDR1 SGHTA, CDR2 FQGNSA. The chain's CDR3 is CAISRDISGNTIYF. CDR3 in DNA: TGTGCCATCAGCAGGGACATCTCTGGAAACACCATATATTTT.

A word on this clonotype: It may be a read error: a sequence one base away is much more abundant. The J gene is TRBJ1-1, the V gene TRBV7-6; possible D gene TRBD1, 6 bases. CDR1 is SGHVS, CDR2 FNYEAQ, per germline. The V and J ends lost 5 bases and 2 bases respectively, with 15 bases between them. The CDR3 totals 15 residues. CDR3 amino acids: CASSKQGIFNTEAFF. Written as DNA, the CDR3 is TGTGCCAGCAGCAAACAGGGCATCTTTAACACTGAAGCTTTCTTT.

The chain employs TRBV19 and TRBJ2-7, with TRBD1 matching over 7 bases. From germline, CDR1 is LNHDA and CDR2 SQIVND (reference sequence). With 4 bases clipped from V and 3 bases from J, the junction kept 12 bases outside the gene matches. The CDR3 sequence is 16 residues long. CDR3 bases: TGTGCCAGTAGTAAGGGGACAGCACAGTATAACTACGAGCAGTACTTC. Translating it yields CASSKGTAQYNYEQYF.

The chain combines TRBV19 with TRBJ2-7; 8 bases are a match to TRBD1. There are 15 residues in the CDR3. Per the germline V gene, CDR1 is LNHDA and CDR2 is SQIVND (reference sequence). After removal of 3 bases from V and 4 bases from J, the junction contained 8 bases not matched to a gene. CDR3 residues: CASSIASGGRYEQYF. The DNA of the CDR3 is TGTGCCAGTAGTATCGCGTCAGGGGGCAGGTACGAGCAGTACTTC.

As concerns this clonotype: Since a much larger clone is just one base distant, this may be a read error. The rearrangement joins TRBV7-2 to TRBJ1-5, with D unclear. CDR3 length: 13 residues. Germline CDR1 reads SGHTA; CDR2 reads FQGNSA. Trimming took off 9 bases at V and 7 bases at J, with 16 bases between the two ends. CDR3 loop: CARSQLPGQPQHF. CDR3 nucleotides: TGTGCCAGAAGCCAACTACCTGGGCAGCCCCAGCATTTT. The full variable domain, in which reference TRBV7-2 and TRBJ1-5 provide the parts outside the CDR3, is GAGVSQSPSNKVTEKGKDVELRCDPISGHTALYWYRQSLGQGLEFLIYFQGNSAPDKSGLPSDRFSAERTGGSVSTLTIQRTQQEDSAVYLCARSQLPGQPQHFGDGTRLSIL.

This clonotype appeared many times. This chain links TRBV4-1 with TRBJ1-4; D is ambiguous. Germline lookup yields CDR1 MGHRA and CDR2 YSYEKL. This CDR3 spans 15 amino acids. Trimming pared 2 bases from V and 0 bases from J, leaving 7 bases between. CDR3 loop: CASSQLSATNEKLFF. DNA for the CDR3: TGCGCCAGCAGCCAACTCAGTGCAACTAATGAAAAACTGTTTTTT.

The chain uses TRBV7-6 and TRBJ2-1, with no clear D. This CDR3 comprises 19 residues. In germline, CDR1 is SGHVS, CDR2 FNYEAQ. The V gene lost 0 bases and the J gene lost 1 base, with 19 bases spanning the gap. CDR3 sequence (DNA): TGTGCCAGCAGCTTAGCGGTTTTGTTGAGAAGAGGTTCCTACAATGAGCAGTTCTTC. Protein sequence: CASSLAVLLRRGSYNEQFF.

As for this clonotype: Being one base from a much bigger clone, this may be a read error. The chain recombines TRBV19 with TRBJ2-4; 8 bases match TRBD1. Germline values: CDR1 LNHDA, CDR2 SQIVND (reference sequence). Losses at the gene ends were 5 bases for V and 3 bases for J; bases not matched to a gene: 9. This CDR3 region has 16 residues. CDR3 protein: CASSPWTGTCKNIQYF. The CDR3 DNA is TGTGCCAGTAGTCCCTGGACAGGGACATGCAAAAACATTCAGTACTTC. The variable domain in full, completed from reference TRBV19 and TRBJ2-4, reads DGGITQSPKYLFRKEGQNVTLSCEQNLNHDAMYWYRQDPGQGLRLIYYSQIVNDFQKGDIAEGYSVSREKKESFPLTVTSAQKNPTAFYLCASSPWTGTCKNIQYFGAGTRLSVL.

Concerning this clonotype itself: The conserved closing phenylalanine or tryptophan is absent in this CDR3, likely reflecting a read error. This chain connects TRBV2 to TRBJ2-5, with 9 bases lining up with TRBD2. The CDR3 consists of 15 residues. The V segment lost 4 bases and the J segment 4 bases; nucleotides outside the gene matches: 7. Germline V CDR1 and CDR2: SNHLY, FYNNEI. In nucleotides, the CDR3 is TGTGCCAGCAGTGCGACTAGCGGTGCCCCAGAGACCCAGTACTTA. Residues: CASSATSGAPETQYL.

This clonotype was seen just once. Given a much more abundant clone one base away, this may be a read error. V is TRBV28 and J is TRBJ1-1, with D possibly being TRBD1 (5 bases). Trimming took 6 bases from V and 4 from J, leaving 21 bases between them. The CDR3 sequence is 16 residues long. In germline, CDR1 is MDHEN, CDR2 SYDVKM. In DNA, the CDR3 is TGTGCCAGCAGCCAGACGGGGGGAGGGCGTGGCACTGAAGCTTTCTTT. It is translated as CASSQTGGGRGTEAFF.

The chain is built from TRBV15 and TRBJ1-4; D ambiguous. There are 15 residues in the CDR3. Germline-derived CDR1 and CDR2 are LNHNV and YYDKDF (reference sequence). V lost 0 bases to trimming and J lost 8 bases, with 13 bases between them. The DNA for the CDR3 is TGTGCCACCAGCAGAGACCCCAGCCTCCGAGAAAAACTGTTTTTT. Its protein is CATSRDPSLREKLFF.

This chain joins TRBV20-1 and TRBJ2-1; unclear D gene. The CDR3 loop spans 13 amino acids. Trimming removed 3 bases at V and 2 bases at J, with 8 bases between. Germline V gene data show CDR1 as DFQATT and CDR2 as SNEGSKA (reference sequence). This CDR3 is CSASKQTYNEQFF. Here the CDR3 DNA reads TGCAGTGCTAGTAAGCAAACCTACAATGAGCAGTTCTTC.

Details on this clonotype: At one of its ends the junction is not consistent with the germline gene, which may arise from a read error. This sequence joins TRBV19 and TRBJ1-5; 9 nucleotides align to TRBD1. Germline CDR1 and CDR2: LNHDA and SQIVND (reference sequence). The length of the CDR3 is 14 residues. The CDR3 DNA sequence: TGTACCAGTAGTGCCTCCACAGGGGGCCAGCCCCAGCATTTT. Encoded protein: CTSSASTGGQPQHF.

In the case of this clonotype: A much larger clonotype is one base distant, so this may be a read error. The gene calls are TRBV7-2 and TRBJ2-7; 7 nucleotides line up with TRBD1. CDR3 length: 13 residues. CDR1 is SGHTA and CDR2 is FQGNSA in the germline V gene. The CDR3 is CARSSNRGYEQYF. Written as DNA, the CDR3 is TGTGCCAGAAGCTCAAACAGGGGCTACGAGCAGTACTTC.